The 32 T cell receptor beta chains below come from one sample, sequenced in a study of T cell responses to AZD1222 COVID-19 vaccine. Profiled with immunoSEQ multiplex PCR; TCRdb holds only in-frame clones, not every one. The sample comprises about 170,000 clones, about nine tenths of which are singletons, and about 3% rests with the top ten. Sample: peripheral blood, taken on day 0 of AZD1222 vaccination. The receptor set was obtained from an adult in good health.

This rearrangement joins TRBV10-3 to TRBJ1-1; the D is unclear. The CDR3 has 14 amino acids. The ends were cut back, 5 bases at V and 1 base at J, with 11 bases in the middle. CDR1 ENHRY and CDR2 SYGVKD come from the germline V gene. Here the CDR3 reads CAISLGLGNTEAFF. The CDR3 DNA sequence: TGTGCCATCAGTCTGGGGTTAGGGAACACTGAAGCTTTCTTT.

This clone turned up a few times. V usage is TRBV29-1 and J usage is TRBJ1-2, with 10 positions matching TRBD1. The V and J ends lost 8 bases and 8 bases, in that order; junction bases with no gene match: 17. The germline V gene encodes CDR1 SQVTM and CDR2 ANQGSEA. The CDR3 has 15 residues. The CDR3 sequence is CSPKTRDRGSPGYTF. The CDR3 coding sequence is TGCAGCCCCAAGACCCGGGACAGGGGATCACCCGGCTACACCTTC.

The rearrangement uses TRBV6-5 and TRBJ1-1; 7 nucleotides align to TRBD1. Germline lookup yields CDR1 MNHEY and CDR2 SVGAGI. CDR3 length equals 14 residues. Trimming removed 6 bases from V and 0 bases from J; junction bases left unmatched: 4. CDR3 DNA: TGTGCCAGCAGGACAGGGAGATTGAACACTGAAGCTTTCTTT. This encodes CASRTGRLNTEAFF.

The chain employs TRBV6-5 and TRBJ1-3; D perhaps matches TRBD1 (6 bases). Trimming cost V 6 bases and J 0 bases, with 12 bases left between them. Germline CDR1 reads MNHEY; CDR2 reads SVGAGI. The CDR3 loop spans 15 amino acids. CDR3 nucleotides: TGTGCCAGCAGACCTAGGGGGAGCTCTGGAAACACCATATATTTT. Translating it yields CASRPRGSSGNTIYF.

J is TRBJ2-7 and V is TRBV28; perhaps D is TRBD1 or TRBD2 (5 bases each). This CDR3 is built from 14 residues. Deletions cut 6 bases from V and 2 bases from J, with 14 bases between. The V gene's germline CDR1 is MDHEN and CDR2 SYDVKM. CDR3 loop: CASRPRDGAYEQYF. Written as DNA, the CDR3 is TGTGCCAGCAGACCACGGGACGGAGCCTACGAGCAGTACTTC.

The rearrangement uses TRBV19 and TRBJ2-7, with D unresolved. The V end lost 3 bases, the J end lost 0 bases, and 9 bases lay between the germline ends. The V gene's germline CDR1 is LNHDA and CDR2 SQIVND (reference sequence). CDR3 length: 14 amino acids. The CDR3: CASSIRAPSYEQYF. CDR3 coding DNA: TGTGCCAGTAGTATCCGGGCTCCCTCCTACGAGCAGTACTTC.

This chain's CDR3 is CASIGGTGGAGELFF. As DNA, the CDR3 is TGTGCCAGTATAGGCGGGACAGGGGGTGCCGGGGAGCTGTTTTTT. This chain links TRBV19 with TRBJ2-2; 11 bases align to TRBD1. Germline CDR1 reads LNHDA; CDR2 reads SQIVND (reference sequence). V shed 7 bases, J shed 6 bases, and the junction held 7 bases outside the gene matches. The length of the CDR3 is 15 residues.

V and J are TRBV4-1 and TRBJ1-6, with D perhaps TRBD1 (5 bases). The germline gives CDR1 MGHRA, CDR2 YSYEKL. Trimming shortened V by 2 bases and J by 0 bases, and 11 bases separated the two germline ends. This CDR3 region has 17 residues. CDR3 sequence: CASSQQWGDSYNSPLHF. The DNA of the CDR3 is TGCGCCAGCAGCCAACAATGGGGGGACTCCTATAATTCACCCCTCCACTTT.

This rearrangement joins TRBV6-5 to TRBJ1-1; 11 nucleotides align to TRBD1. The CDR3 is 15 amino acids. Germline V lookup: CDR1 MNHEY, CDR2 SVGAGI. Trimming at V came to 6 bases and at J to 4 bases, leaving 7 bases not matched to a gene. CDR3 DNA sequence: TGTGCCAGCAGACTACGGACAGGGGGCGTCACTGAAGCTTTCTTT. This gives the protein CASRLRTGGVTEAFF.

This sequence joins TRBV2 and TRBJ2-5, with 11 bases that match TRBD2. With 2 bases clipped from V and 0 bases from J, the junction kept 2 bases outside the gene matches. Germline CDR1 is SNHLY and CDR2 is FYNNEI. CDR3 length: 16 residues. CDR3: CASSEQTSGNQETQYF. CDR3 coding DNA: TGTGCCAGCAGTGAACAGACTAGCGGGAACCAAGAGACCCAGTACTTC.

The CDR3 sequence is CASSRGLSNQPQHF. The CDR3 coding sequence is TGTGCCAGTAGTAGGGGGTTGAGCAATCAGCCCCAGCATTTT. The J gene is TRBJ1-5, the V gene TRBV28, with D possibly matching TRBD1 (6 bases). V was pared by 9 bases and J by 1 base, with 13 bases between. This CDR3 spans 14 amino acids. Germline V gene data show CDR1 as MDHEN and CDR2 as SYDVKM.

The chain has TRBV20-1 and TRBJ1-6; D is ambiguous. Germline assignment: CDR1 DFQATT and CDR2 SNEGSKA (reference sequence). This CDR3 has 15 amino acids. V shed 3 bases and J shed 7 bases, with 16 bases lying between them. CDR3 amino acids: CSASLIAATNSPLHF. The CDR3 nucleotides are TGCAGTGCTAGTTTGATCGCGGCCACAAATTCACCCCTCCACTTT.

This rearrangement joins TRBV3-1 (or the pseudogene TRBV3-2) to TRBJ2-1, with 8 positions matching TRBD2. This CDR3 region has 13 residues. V was pared by 5 bases and J by 5 bases, with 2 bases of the junction left unmatched. Per germline, CDR1 LGHDT and CDR2 YNNKEL (reference sequence). Here the CDR3 DNA reads TGTGCCAGCAGCAAGGGACTAGACAATGAGCAGTTCTTC. Its translation is CASSKGLDNEQFF.

This clone was seen a handful of times. The V gene is TRBV27, the J gene TRBJ2-7, with D possibly matching TRBD1 (6 bases). The germline V gene encodes CDR1 MNHEY and CDR2 SMNVEV (reference sequence). The CDR3 is made up of 14 amino acids. V was pared by 6 bases and J by 5 bases, with 17 bases between. The CDR3 here is CASRITGKEDEQYF. The CDR3, as DNA: TGTGCCAGCAGGATTACAGGGAAGGAAGACGAGCAGTACTTC.

The J gene is TRBJ2-6, the V gene TRBV5-4; 7 bases match TRBD1. Germline V lookup: CDR1 SGHNT, CDR2 YYREEE (reference sequence). The CDR3 has 17 amino acids. J lost 0 bases, V lost 4 bases, and 7 bases had no gene match. In DNA form, the CDR3 reads TGTGCCAGCAGCCAGACAGGGTGGGGCTCTGGGGCCAACGTCCTGACTTTC. Amino acids: CASSQTGWGSGANVLTF. The entire variable domain, with the rest obtained from reference TRBV5-4 and TRBJ2-6, is as follows: ETGVTQSPTHLIKTRGQQVTLRCSSQSGHNTVSWYQQALGQGPQFIFQYYREEENGRGNFPPRFSGLQFPNYSSELNVNALELDDSALYLCASSQTGWGSGANVLTFGAGSRLTVL.

The chain couples TRBV5-1 to TRBJ2-7; no clear D gene. The V end lost 0 bases, the J end lost 5 bases, and 15 bases lay between the germline ends. CDR1 and CDR2 (germline): SGHRS, YFSETQ. There are 15 residues in the CDR3. In DNA, the CDR3 is TGCGCCAGCAGCTTGGCCCCGGGTCTCGACAACGAGCAGTACTTC. This codes for CASSLAPGLDNEQYF. The entire variable domain, with the rest obtained from reference TRBV5-1 and TRBJ2-7, is as follows: KAGVTQTPRYLIKTRGQQVTLSCSPISGHRSVSWYQQTPGQGLQFLFEYFSETQRNKGNFPGRFSGRQFSNSRSEMNVSTLELGDSALYLCASSLAPGLDNEQYFGPGTRLTVT.

V gene TRBV6-4 combines with J gene TRBJ1-1; D possibly corresponds to TRBD1 (6 bases). V lost 6 bases to trimming and J lost 5 bases, with 19 bases between them. There are 15 residues in the CDR3. The germline gives CDR1 MRHNA, CDR2 SNTAGT. CDR3 coding DNA: TGTGCCAGCAGCGTGGATCCAGGGGAACGAACTGAAGCTTTCTTT. This translates into CASSVDPGERTEAFF.

This clone has more than one count but fewer than ten. The chain is built from TRBV16 and TRBJ2-1; 11 nucleotides agree with TRBD2. CDR1 and CDR2 (germline): KGHSY, FQNENV. The CDR3 loop spans 18 amino acids. V shed 6 bases, J shed 2 bases, and the junction held 12 bases outside the gene matches. The CDR3 DNA follows: TGTGCCAGCAGGGGCGCTCATTTAGCGGGAGGGCCCTACAATGAGCAGTTCTTC. It codes for CASRGAHLAGGPYNEQFF.

This chain joins TRBV30 and TRBJ2-7; 9 nucleotides agree with TRBD2. J gave up 5 bases and V 2 bases, and 13 bases lay outside the gene matches. CDR1 is GTSNPN, CDR2 SVGIG, per germline (reference sequence). There are 16 residues in the CDR3. In DNA, the CDR3 is TGTGCCTGGAGTAAAAATCGGGCGGGAGGGAAACACGAGCAGTACTTC. This gives the protein CAWSKNRAGGKHEQYF.

This chain links TRBV6-5 with TRBJ2-3; 9 positions match TRBD1. This CDR3 is built from 14 residues. V shed 6 bases, J shed 5 bases, and the junction held 6 bases outside the gene matches. The germline gives CDR1 MNHEY, CDR2 SVGAGI. The CDR3 protein is CASSRDRAKDTQYF. CDR3 nucleotide sequence: TGTGCCAGCAGCCGGGACAGGGCGAAAGATACGCAGTATTTT.

V is TRBV6-1 and J is TRBJ2-2; D unresolved. Germline V gene data show CDR1 as MNHNS and CDR2 as SASEGT. This CDR3 has 13 residues. V was shortened by 2 bases and J by 6 bases, with 7 bases between the two germline ends. The CDR3 region has the DNA TGTGCCAGCAGTGAACGACGGGCCGGGGAGCTGTTTTTT. It is translated as CASSERRAGELFF.

CDR3 in amino acids: CASSLGPGDSPKKDGYTF. CDR3 nucleotide sequence: TGTGCCAGCAGCTTAGGGCCGGGGGACAGCCCGAAGAAGGATGGCTACACCTTC. The chain links TRBV7-2 to TRBJ1-2; 7 bases agree with TRBD1. The CDR3 has 18 residues. The germline CDR1 and CDR2 sequences are SGHTA and FQGNSA. Losses at the gene ends were 1 base for V and 6 bases for J; bases not matched to a gene: 17. Full variable domain (rest looked up from reference TRBV7-2 and TRBJ1-2): GAGVSQSPSNKVTEKGKDVELRCDPISGHTALYWYRQSLGQGLEFLIYFQGNSAPDKSGLPSDRFSAERTGGSVSTLTIQRTQQEDSAVYLCASSLGPGDSPKKDGYTFGSGTRLTVV.

The V call is TRBV11-2, the J call TRBJ2-1; 9 positions match TRBD2. This CDR3 has 15 residues. Trimming at V came to 4 bases and at J to 6 bases, leaving 7 bases not matched to a gene. Germline CDR1 is SGHAT and CDR2 is FQNNGV. The CDR3 loop reads CASSYGSGRINEQFF. In DNA form, the CDR3 reads TGTGCCAGCAGCTACGGGAGCGGGAGGATCAATGAGCAGTTCTTC.

This chain connects TRBV9 to TRBJ2-7; TRBD2 agrees at 7 bases. CDR1 SGDLS and CDR2 YYNGEE come from the germline V gene. The CDR3 has 15 amino acids. Trimming took 1 base from V and 4 from J; bases not matched to a gene: 8. The CDR3 nucleotides are TGTGCCAGCAGCGTAAACCCTAGCGGCTCTTACGAGCAGTACTTC. As protein: CASSVNPSGSYEQYF.

The chain joins TRBV5-1 to TRBJ2-7; TRBD1 might be the D (6 bases). V was shortened by 5 bases and J by 3 bases, with 18 bases between the two germline ends. CDR3 length: 15 amino acids. Germline CDR1 SGHRS, CDR2 YFSETQ. The CDR3 region is CASRTHWTAGYEQYF. CDR3 nucleotide sequence: TGCGCCAGCAGGACTCATTGGACAGCCGGCTACGAGCAGTACTTC. Supplemented by reference TRBV5-1 and TRBJ2-7, the full variable domain reads KAGVTQTPRYLIKTRGQQVTLSCSPISGHRSVSWYQQTPGQGLQFLFEYFSETQRNKGNFPGRFSGRQFSNSRSEMNVSTLELGDSALYLCASRTHWTAGYEQYFGPGTRLTVT.

This rearrangement joins TRBV6-1 to TRBJ1-5, with 9 bases aligning to TRBD1. CDR1 and CDR2 from the germline V gene are MNHNS and SASEGT. CDR3 length: 15 residues. V lost 6 bases, J lost 6 bases, and 9 bases stayed unmatched. The CDR3 protein is CASRPTGGAGQPQHF. CDR3 in DNA: TGTGCCAGCAGACCCACAGGGGGCGCGGGTCAGCCCCAGCATTTT.

The CDR3 is CASSLGGHKPNTEAFF. The CDR3 DNA reads as TGTGCCAGCAGTTTAGGGGGACACAAGCCCAACACTGAAGCTTTCTTT. This chain connects TRBV28 to TRBJ1-1, with a possible D match to TRBD1 (6 bases). The germline V gene encodes CDR1 MDHEN and CDR2 SYDVKM. V lost 2 bases and J lost 2, with 15 bases in between. CDR3 length: 16 residues.

V is TRBV7-6 and J is TRBJ1-2, with a weak D call TRBD1 (5 bases). Deletions cut 5 bases from V and 3 bases from J, with 13 bases between. CDR3 length: 14 amino acids. Germline V gives CDR1 SGHVS, CDR2 FNYEAQ. In DNA form, the CDR3 reads TGTGCCAGCAGCCCCGACGTGGGGGACTATGGCTACACCTTC. This translates into CASSPDVGDYGYTF.

The chain joins TRBV15 to TRBJ2-1, with 13 bases lining up with TRBD2. There are 17 residues in the CDR3. J was trimmed by 5 bases and V by 3 bases; bases with no gene match: 7. From germline, CDR1 is LNHNV and CDR2 YYDKDF (reference sequence). The CDR3 loop reads CATSRALAGGLDNEQFF. The CDR3 coding sequence is TGTGCCACCAGCAGGGCACTAGCGGGAGGGCTAGACAATGAGCAGTTCTTC.

This rearrangement joins TRBV30 to TRBJ2-3; TRBD2 matches at 8 bases. The trim removed 5 bases at V and 6 bases at J, leaving 19 bases unmatched. The CDR3 consists of 17 residues. In germline, CDR1 is GTSNPN, CDR2 SVGIG (reference sequence). The CDR3 spells CAWERASGPSRADTQYF. CDR3 nucleotide sequence: TGTGCCTGGGAAAGGGCTAGCGGGCCATCTAGAGCGGATACGCAGTATTTT.

The chain couples TRBV27 to TRBJ2-3; perhaps TRBD1 as D (5 bases). Per the germline V gene, CDR1 is MNHEY and CDR2 is SMNVEV (reference sequence). The length of the CDR3 is 16 residues. V dropped 2 bases and J dropped 3 bases, with 15 bases sitting between them. The CDR3 sequence is CASSLIGSGITDTQYF. In DNA form, the CDR3 reads TGTGCCAGCAGTTTAATTGGGTCAGGGATTACAGATACGCAGTATTTT.

Concerning this clone: Other nucleotide sequences from this sample produce the same CDR3. The rearrangement joins TRBV5-1 to TRBJ1-4; tentatively, D is TRBD1 (5 bases). V lost 2 bases and J 4 bases, leaving 9 bases between the germline ends. Germline V lookup: CDR1 SGHRS, CDR2 YFSETQ. The CDR3 sequence is 14 residues long. The DNA for the CDR3 is TGCGCCAGCAGCTTAACAGGAAATAATGAAAAACTGTTTTTT. Residues: CASSLTGNNEKLFF.